The rows below give T cell receptor beta chains drawn from one sample of a study of blood T cell repertoires in COVID-19. Assay: immunoSEQ multiplex PCR; the TCRdb copy retains only in-frame clones and omits some. This table holds about 210,000 clones, around 89% found once. The sample taken for sequencing was peripheral blood. These receptors came from a man between 65 and 85 years old with acute or convalescent COVID-19. The CDR3 runs from the conserved cysteine through the conserved F or W. The order of the fields is D gene, clone size, J gene, V gene, CDR3 protein, CDR3 DNA. D genes are given only for firm matches. Part of the rows lack a size; the others show once, few, many or a class for expanded clones.

TRBD2 . TRBJ2-3 TRBV9 CASKSGRAEDTQYF TGTGCCAGCAAAAGCGGGAGGGCCGAAGATACGCAGTATTTT
. . TRBJ1-5 TRBV12-3/TRBV12-4 CASSVSGNQPQHF TGTGCCAGCAGTGTCAGCGGCAATCAGCCCCAGCATTTT
TRBD1 . TRBJ2-7 TRBV7-9 CASSYHTGTGHSYEQYF TGTGCCAGCAGCTATCATACCGGGACAGGTCACTCCTACGAGCAGTACTTC
. few TRBJ1-1 TRBV5-1 CASSLDRSNAEAFF TGCGCCAGCAGCTTGGACAGGTCGAACGCTGAAGCTTTCTTT
TRBD1 . TRBJ1-3 TRBV19 CASSTTGVYGNTIYF TGTGCCAGTAGTACGACAGGGGTCTACGGAAACACCATATATTTT
. . TRBJ1-2 TRBV7-2 CASSLEIRIHGYTF TGTGCCAGCAGCTTAGAGATCAGGATTCATGGCTACACCTTC
TRBD2 . TRBJ2-7 TRBV6-5 CASSSAGGPGYEQYF TGTGCCAGCAGTTCAGCGGGAGGGCCCGGTTACGAGCAGTACTTC
. . TRBJ2-5 TRBV28 CASSDFRGYQETQYF TGTGCCAGCAGTGACTTCAGGGGTTACCAAGAGACCCAGTACTTC
. . TRBJ2-6 TRBV6-5 CASGTLSSGANVLTF TGTGCCAGTGGGACACTGAGCTCTGGGGCCAACGTCCTGACTTTC
TRBD2 . TRBJ2-2 TRBV7-3 CASRRTSENTGELFF TGTGCCAGCAGACGTACTAGCGAGAACACCGGGGAGCTGTTTTTT
TRBD1 . TRBJ1-6 TRBV3-1/TRBV3-2 CASRRAGTDNSPLHF TGTGCCAGCAGACGGGCCGGGACAGATAATTCACCCCTCCACTTT
. . TRBJ2-7 TRBV7-8 CASSRGLSRSTYEQYF TGTGCCAGCAGCCGAGGCTTGTCGAGGTCTACCTACGAGCAGTACTTC
TRBD2 once TRBJ2-1 TRBV3-1/TRBV3-2 CASSQMRSGRASYNEQFF TGTGCCAGCAGCCAAATGCGTAGCGGGCGGGCCTCCTACAATGAGCAGTTCTTC
TRBD1 once TRBJ2-1 TRBV18 CASSPGQGANEQFF TGTGCCAGCTCACCGGGACAGGGGGCAAATGAGCAGTTCTTC
TRBD1 . TRBJ2-5 TRBV12-3/TRBV12-4 CASRGTGGPQYF TGTGCCAGCAGGGGGACAGGCGGTCCCCAGTACTTC
TRBD2 . TRBJ2-1 TRBV7-2 CASSLVAGGPYEQFF TGTGCCAGCAGCTTAGTAGCGGGAGGGCCATACGAGCAGTTCTTC
TRBD2 . TRBJ2-2 TRBV5-4 CASSPEGLAGVNTGELFF TGTGCCAGCAGCCCCGAGGGTTTGGCGGGAGTCAACACCGGGGAGCTGTTTTTT
TRBD1 . TRBJ1-2 TRBV28 CASSRGTASRYGYTF TGTGCCAGCAGTCGCGGGACAGCCTCTAGATATGGCTACACCTTC
TRBD1 . TRBJ1-5 TRBV5-5 CASSWIQGAQPQHF TGTGCCAGCAGCTGGATACAGGGGGCTCAGCCCCAGCATTTT
TRBD2 . TRBJ2-7 TRBV7-2 CASSLGTSGSYEQYF TGTGCCAGCAGCCTTGGGACTAGCGGTTCCTACGAGCAGTACTTC
TRBD2 . TRBJ2-1 TRBV11-1 CASSLGRLAGGAFF TGTGCCAGCAGCTTAGGTCGACTAGCGGGAGGAGCGTTCTTC
. . TRBJ1-1 TRBV7-6 CASSLAGGLTEAFF TGTGCCAGCAGCTTAGCCGGGGGGCTGACTGAAGCTTTCTTT
. . TRBJ1-3 TRBV3-1/TRBV3-2 CASSRTSEGNTIYF TGTGCCAGCAGCCGAACTTCGGAGGGAAACACCATATATTTT
TRBD1 . TRBJ2-2 TRBV28 CASSLPVGAGGTGELFF TGTGCCAGCAGCTTGCCGGTCGGGGCAGGGGGAACCGGGGAGCTGTTTTTT
TRBD1 . TRBJ2-1 TRBV6-2/TRBV6-3 CASSYPPGQVTNEQFF TGTGCCAGCAGTTACCCACCTGGACAGGTAACGAATGAGCAGTTCTTC
. . TRBJ1-5 TRBV12-3/TRBV12-4 CASSFNMQPQHF TGTGCCAGCAGTTTTAACATGCAGCCCCAGCATTTT
. once TRBJ1-1 TRBV18 CASSPPGGGADTEAFF TGTGCCAGCTCACCACCGGGTGGGGGCGCCGACACTGAAGCTTTCTTT
. . TRBJ2-2 TRBV9 CASSGRLGTGELFF TGTGCCAGCAGCGGGAGGCTGGGGACCGGGGAGCTGTTTTTT
TRBD2 . TRBJ2-5 TRBV6-4 CASSDFPLTSGKETQYF TGTGCCAGCAGTGACTTTCCCCTGACTAGCGGAAAAGAGACCCAGTACTTC
. . TRBJ2-7 TRBV6-5 CASTSAAGTYEQYF TGTGCCAGCACTTCCGCGGCAGGGACCTACGAGCAGTACTTC
. . TRBJ2-2 TRBV29-1 CSVLERLQGGELFF TGCAGCGTTCTAGAGCGCCTCCAGGGCGGGGAGCTGTTTTTT
TRBD1 . TRBJ1-3 TRBV4-2 CASSQDWGTGSVSGNTIYF TGTGCCAGCAGCCAAGATTGGGGGACAGGGTCGGTGTCGGGAAACACCATATATTTT
TRBD2 . TRBJ2-2 TRBV2 CASSFLGAGANTGELFF TGTGCCAGCAGCTTCTTGGGTGCGGGGGCGAACACCGGGGAGCTGTTTTTT
. few TRBJ1-2 TRBV11-3 CASSLDQKVHPNYGYTF TGTGCCAGCAGCTTAGATCAGAAAGTGCACCCTAACTATGGCTACACCTTC
TRBD2 . TRBJ2-5 TRBV7-2 CASSLGLAGLETQYF TGTGCCAGCAGCTTAGGGCTAGCGGGTTTAGAGACCCAGTACTTC
. . TRBJ2-7 TRBV7-3 CASSPQGSSYEQYF TGTGCCAGCAGCCCCCAGGGGTCCAGCTACGAGCAGTACTTC
. . TRBJ2-7 TRBV4-1 CASSQASQGYEQYF TGCGCCAGCAGCCAAGCAAGTCAGGGCTACGAGCAGTACTTC